A single sample gave rise to the 11 T cell receptor beta chains below, sequenced in a study of vaccination and CD4 T cells after COVID-19. Noted treatment: approximately nine-day PBMC culture with coronavirus spike peptide pools or control peptides (ViraFEST assay). The Oncomine TCR Beta short-read assay was applied to DNA of cultured CD4+ T cells. From the PCR reads, TCRdb called clonotypes with MiXCR, one entry per CDR3 protein. The table lists approximately 20,000 distinct CDR3 sequences, 31% of them singletons. These receptors are not linked to any known antigen. The sequenced sample consisted of cultured CD4+ T cells from blood. These receptors originate from a human donor with COVID-19.

The chain recombines TRBV30 with TRBJ2-1; possible D gene TRBD1, 7 bases. Trimming shortened V by 4 bases and J by 8 bases, and 9 bases separated the two germline ends. The length of the CDR3 is 11 residues. Germline lookup yields CDR1 GTSNPN and CDR2 SVGIG (reference sequence). The CDR3 region has the DNA TGTGCCTGGATCAGGGGGGATGAGCAGTTCTTC. Encoded protein: CAWIRGDEQFF.

The rearrangement joins TRBV5-4 to TRBJ2-2, with 13 bases lining up with TRBD2. The V gene's germline CDR1 is SGHNT and CDR2 YYREEE (reference sequence). Losses at the gene ends were 4 bases for V and 5 bases for J; bases not matched to a gene: 5. The CDR3 runs to 16 residues. CDR3 loop: CASSPATSGGTGELFF. CDR3 sequence (DNA): TGTGCCAGCAGCCCGGCGACTAGCGGGGGGACCGGGGAGCTGTTTTTT.

This clonotype came up a few times. The chain links TRBV7-2 to TRBJ2-7; D possibly uses TRBD1 or TRBD2 (7 bases each). CDR1 SGHTA and CDR2 FQGNSA come from the germline V gene. With 5 bases removed from V and 6 bases from J, the gap between germline ends came to 23 bases. CDR3 size: 16 residues. CDR3 bases: TGTGCCAGCAGCCAAGGACTGGGGAGGGGGCTCCCCGAGCAGTACTTC. Encoded protein: CASSQGLGRGLPEQYF.

In DNA form, the CDR3 reads TGTGCCAGCTCACCGACTAGCGGGGACATACAAGAGACCCAGTACTTC. It translates to CASSPTSGDIQETQYF. The chain uses TRBV18 and TRBJ2-5; 11 bases align to TRBD2. Per germline, CDR1 KGHSH and CDR2 LQKENI. Trimming cost V 3 bases and J 2 bases; bases outside gene matches: 5. CDR3 length: 16 residues.

The chain has TRBV19 and TRBJ2-1; TRBD2 agrees at 10 bases. Germline assignment: CDR1 LNHDA and CDR2 SQIVND (reference sequence). This CDR3 is 17 amino acids long. The J segment lost 1 base and the V segment lost 5 bases, leaving 8 bases of the junction unmatched. In nucleotides, the CDR3 is TGTGCCAGTAGTGCCTACCCGGGACTAGCGTCCTACAATGAGCAGTTCTTC. It encodes CASSAYPGLASYNEQFF.

The chain joins TRBV7-2 to TRBJ1-1; no firm D call. The CDR3 totals 14 residues. Germline V lookup: CDR1 SGHTA, CDR2 FQGNSA. V lost 2 bases and J lost 4, with 11 bases in between. The CDR3 spells CASSLRWGGTEAFF. The CDR3 DNA follows: TGTGCCAGCAGCTTAAGGTGGGGAGGCACTGAAGCTTTCTTT.

V and J are TRBV18 and TRBJ1-3, with 7 bases matching TRBD1. The CDR3 spans 16 residues. Germline CDR1 is KGHSH and CDR2 is LQKENI. After removal of 1 base from V and 2 bases from J, the junction contained 5 bases not matched to a gene. The CDR3 nucleotides are TGTGCCAGCTCACCACAACAGGGGACGCCTGGAAACACCATATATTTT. Translated, it gives CASSPQQGTPGNTIYF.

The chain is built from TRBV1 and TRBJ2-1. TRBV1 is described as a pseudogene. There are 12 residues in the CDR3. The CDR3 sequence: CTSSHCCYEQFF. The CDR3 nucleotides are TGCACCAGCAGCCACTGTTGCTATGAGCAGTTCTTC.

This clonotype was recorded a few times. This chain connects TRBV29-1 to TRBJ1-2, with D unclear. This CDR3 is 13 amino acids long. The germline V gene has CDR1 SQVTM and CDR2 ANQGSEA. Trimming stripped 3 bases from V and 8 bases from J, with 16 bases between. The CDR3 nucleotides read TGCAGCGTTGAGGATTTTGGGGAGTGGGGCTACACCTTC. Its protein product is CSVEDFGEWGYTF.

CDR3 in amino acids: CASRAAGGRQQETQYF. The CDR3 DNA reads as TGTGCCAGCAGGGCAGCGGGGGGGAGGCAGCAAGAGACCCAGTACTTC. V usage is TRBV2 and J usage is TRBJ2-5; TRBD2 aligns across 10 bases. The length of the CDR3 is 16 residues. Germline CDR1 reads SNHLY; CDR2 reads FYNNEI. After removal of 6 bases from V and 2 bases from J, the junction contained 9 bases not matched to a gene.

This clonotype has only a few counts. The chain uses TRBV27 and TRBJ2-7; weak D call: TRBD2 (6 bases). The germline gives CDR1 MNHEY, CDR2 SMNVEV (reference sequence). CDR3 size: 17 residues. V was pared by 4 bases and J by 1 base, with 20 bases between. The CDR3 protein is CASSSHLRDGGSYEQYF. CDR3 DNA sequence: TGTGCCAGCAGTTCCCATCTGCGGGACGGGGGATCCTACGAGCAGTACTTC.